This passage covers 22 T cell receptor beta chains from one sample sequenced in a study of OX40 agonist ivuxolimab in advanced cancers. Profiling relied on immunoSEQ multiplex PCR, and the TCRdb table lists in-frame clones only, not all of them. The repertoire consists of fewer than 75,000 clones, with about 87% occurring once and the leading ten covering about 2.7%. The specimen was CD4+ or CD8+ T cells sorted from blood, collected in a trial of the OX40 agonist ivuxolimab. The receptors were gathered from an adult with an advanced solid tumor such as melanoma, head and neck, liver or kidney cancer.

The chain has TRBV19 and TRBJ2-1; tentative D call: TRBD2 (6 bases). The CDR3 totals 13 residues. V lost 4 bases to trimming and J lost 9 bases, with 13 bases between them. From germline, CDR1 is LNHDA and CDR2 SQIVND (reference sequence). The CDR3 reads CASSNLAASEQFF. Here the CDR3 DNA reads TGTGCCAGTAGTAATTTAGCGGCCAGTGAGCAGTTCTTC.

The chain carries TRBV27 and TRBJ2-1; no reliable D call. The CDR3 runs to 12 residues. The ends were cut back, 2 bases at V and 15 bases at J, with 14 bases in the middle. Germline CDR1 MNHEY, CDR2 SMNVEV (reference sequence). The CDR3, as DNA: TGTGCCAGCAGTTTACCCCGAATGACTCTGTTCTTC. It encodes CASSLPRMTLFF.

This chain uses TRBV28 with TRBJ2-1; TRBD2 agrees at 11 bases. The CDR3 is 14 residues long. V shed 8 bases and J 7 bases; nucleotides not matched to a gene: 7. Germline V gene data show CDR1 as MDHEN and CDR2 as SYDVKM. This CDR3 is CASLSPSGRNEQFF. The CDR3 nucleotides are TGTGCCAGCTTGAGCCCTAGCGGGAGGAATGAGCAGTTCTTC.

The chain employs TRBV11-2 and TRBJ1-1; the D gene is possibly TRBD1 (6 bases). The CDR3 length is 12 residues. Germline CDR1 and CDR2: SGHAT and FQNNGV. Trimming removed 1 base from V and 10 bases from J, with 10 bases in between. The CDR3 DNA reads as TGTGCCAGCAGCTTAGTTCTACAGGGAGCTTTCTTT. Translation gives CASSLVLQGAFF.

The chain carries TRBV9 and TRBJ2-1; no clear D gene. CDR3 length: 14 residues. V gave up 4 bases and J gave up 0 bases, with 8 bases separating them. Germline CDR1 and CDR2: SGDLS and YYNGEE. The CDR3 reads CASSHISSYNEQFF. The CDR3 bases are TGTGCCAGCAGCCACATAAGCTCCTACAATGAGCAGTTCTTC.

A few counts support this clone. The J gene is TRBJ2-2, the V gene TRBV5-1; no reliable D call. Trimming removed 0 bases at V and 0 bases at J, with 6 bases between. The CDR3 covers 15 residues. Germline CDR1 and CDR2: SGHRS and YFSETQ. The CDR3 loop is CASSLEAANTGELFF. The CDR3 coding sequence is TGCGCCAGCAGCTTGGAGGCTGCGAACACCGGGGAGCTGTTTTTT.

The rearrangement links TRBV6-1 to TRBJ2-1, with D maybe TRBD1 (6 bases). Germline CDR1 reads MNHNS; CDR2 reads SASEGT. The CDR3 spans 13 residues. Trimming removed 4 bases from V and 8 bases from J, with 12 bases in between. The CDR3 loop is CASSVLDSDEQFF. CDR3 nucleotide sequence: TGTGCCAGCAGTGTCCTGGACAGTGATGAGCAGTTCTTC.

The chain combines TRBV7-9 with TRBJ1-5; D is unclear. The length of the CDR3 is 13 residues. The V gene lost 2 bases and the J gene lost 7 bases, with 9 bases spanning the gap. Germline values: CDR1 SEHNR, CDR2 FQNEAQ (reference sequence). The CDR3 nucleotides are TGTGCCAGCAGCTTACAGGATGGGCAGCCCCAGCATTTT. It is translated as CASSLQDGQPQHF.

Concerning this clone: Additional DNA sequences in this sample encode the identical CDR3. This sequence joins TRBV20-1 and TRBJ2-1, with D unresolved. CDR3 length equals 11 residues. The germline gives CDR1 DFQATT, CDR2 SNEGSKA (reference sequence). V lost 3 bases and J 8 bases, leaving 8 bases between the germline ends. CDR3 sequence: CSASRRDEQFF. CDR3 DNA: TGCAGTGCTAGCCGTAGAGATGAGCAGTTCTTC.

The rearrangement joins TRBV21-1 to TRBJ2-3; the D segment call TRBD1 is taken from the table without a DNA check. TRBV21-1 corresponds to a pseudogene. The CDR3 is 17 residues long. The CDR3 sequence: CASSKRSAGQGSDTQYF. CDR3 sequence (DNA): TGTGCCAGCAGCAAAAGGTCTGCCGGACAGGGATCAGATACGCAGTATTTT.

The V and J genes are TRBV5-6 and TRBJ1-2, with D uncertain. The germline V gene encodes CDR1 SGHDT and CDR2 YYEEEE. Trimming stripped 4 bases from V and 6 bases from J, with 16 bases between. CDR3 length equals 14 residues. The CDR3 reads CASSRFSDQHGYTF. The CDR3 DNA reads TGTGCCAGCAGCAGATTTTCAGACCAGCATGGCTACACCTTC.

The table lists this clone with a few counts. This chain joins TRBV4-1 and TRBJ1-4; D is undetermined. The CDR3 has 13 residues. V dropped 1 base and J dropped 9 bases, with 9 bases sitting between them. Germline V gene data show CDR1 as MGHRA and CDR2 as YSYEKL. The CDR3 loop is CASSQGVAQKLFF. CDR3 in DNA: TGCGCCAGCAGCCAAGGGGTGGCCCAAAAACTGTTTTTT.

The chain recombines TRBV18 with TRBJ2-1; 9 nucleotides match TRBD1. The J segment lost 10 bases and the V segment lost 3 bases, leaving 16 bases of the junction unmatched. The CDR3 has 17 residues. Germline CDR1 is KGHSH and CDR2 is LQKENI. Here the CDR3 reads CASSPFEPGQGWREQFF. The DNA of the CDR3 is TGTGCCAGCTCACCTTTCGAACCGGGACAGGGTTGGCGGGAGCAGTTCTTC. The full variable domain, rest sourced from reference TRBV18 and TRBJ2-1, is NAGVMQNPRHLVRRRGQEARLRCSPMKGHSHVYWYRQLPEEGLKFMVYLQKENIIDESGMPKERFSAEFPKEGPSILRIQQVVRGDSAAYFCASSPFEPGQGWREQFFGPGTRLTVL.

V and J are TRBV6-5 and TRBJ1-2, with 7 nucleotides matching TRBD1. The length of the CDR3 is 13 residues. J lost 8 bases, V lost 5 bases, and 8 bases had no gene match. Germline values: CDR1 MNHEY, CDR2 SVGAGI. The CDR3 loop reads CASSPDRIGGYTF. In DNA, the CDR3 is TGTGCCAGCAGTCCGGACAGGATTGGGGGCTACACCTTC.

The V gene is TRBV5-1, the J gene TRBJ2-2; no clear D gene. Trimming left V 9 bases short and J 2 bases short, with 17 bases between. Looked up from germline, CDR1 is SGHRS and CDR2 is YFSETQ. The length of the CDR3 is 15 residues. The CDR3: CATRSGASNTGELFF. The CDR3 DNA sequence: TGCGCCACCCGATCTGGAGCGTCCAACACCGGGGAGCTGTTTTTT.

The rearrangement uses TRBV27 and TRBJ2-2, with 9 bases aligning to TRBD1. Trimming took 2 bases from V and 1 from J; bases not matched to a gene: 2. Germline V gene sequence: CDR1 MNHEY, CDR2 SMNVEV (reference sequence). The CDR3 totals 16 residues. CDR3 sequence: CASSLPGQGNTGELFF. CDR3 bases: TGTGCCAGCAGTTTACCGGGACAGGGGAACACCGGGGAGCTGTTTTTT.

The V gene is TRBV5-1, the J gene TRBJ1-1; D call uncertain. Germline-derived CDR1 and CDR2 are SGHRS and YFSETQ. Trimming stripped 5 bases from V and 0 bases from J, with 8 bases between. The CDR3 sequence is 13 residues long. CDR3 loop: CASSFRLNTEAFF. CDR3 nucleotides: TGCGCCAGCAGTTTCCGCCTGAACACTGAAGCTTTCTTT.

The gene calls are TRBV19 and TRBJ2-5; no definite D call. This CDR3 is 13 amino acids long. Looked up from germline, CDR1 is LNHDA and CDR2 is SQIVND (reference sequence). Trimming removed 3 bases from V and 5 bases from J, with 10 bases in between. The CDR3 DNA reads as TGTGCCAGTAGTATGGTGACAACGGAGACCCAGTACTTC. As protein: CASSMVTTETQYF.

V usage is TRBV11-2 and J usage is TRBJ2-1; 10 bases fit TRBD2. The J segment lost 4 bases and the V segment lost 1 base, leaving 1 base of the junction unmatched. The CDR3 spans 15 residues. CDR1 and CDR2 from the germline V gene are SGHAT and FQNNGV. CDR3 coding DNA: TGTGCCAGCAGCTTAGGGACTAGCGGATACAATGAGCAGTTCTTC. This codes for CASSLGTSGYNEQFF.

The chain carries TRBV7-6 and TRBJ2-3; D unresolved. Trimming took 1 base from V and 0 from J, leaving 5 bases between them. Per germline, CDR1 SGHVS and CDR2 FNYEAQ. The length of the CDR3 is 14 residues. The CDR3 DNA is TGTGCCAGCAGCTTAGATGCTAGCACAGATACGCAGTATTTT. It is translated as CASSLDASTDTQYF.

The J gene is TRBJ2-1, the V gene TRBV10-3; TRBD2 aligns across 11 bases. The germline V gene encodes CDR1 ENHRY and CDR2 SYGVKD. The CDR3 extends over 14 amino acids. The V gene end was trimmed by 10 bases and the J gene end by 5 bases; junction bases not matched to a gene: 7. DNA of the CDR3: TGTGCCACCCAGGGGACTAGCGGAAACAATGAGCAGTTCTTC. Encoded protein: CATQGTSGNNEQFF.

V gene TRBV7-6 combines with J gene TRBJ2-5, with 7 bases fitting TRBD1. The CDR3 spans 13 residues. CDR1 is SGHVS and CDR2 is FNYEAQ in the germline V gene. Trimming cost V 6 bases and J 2 bases; bases outside gene matches: 3. The CDR3 DNA reads as TGTGCCAGCAGTCGACAGGGTCAAGAGACCCAGTACTTC. Protein product: CASSRQGQETQYF.